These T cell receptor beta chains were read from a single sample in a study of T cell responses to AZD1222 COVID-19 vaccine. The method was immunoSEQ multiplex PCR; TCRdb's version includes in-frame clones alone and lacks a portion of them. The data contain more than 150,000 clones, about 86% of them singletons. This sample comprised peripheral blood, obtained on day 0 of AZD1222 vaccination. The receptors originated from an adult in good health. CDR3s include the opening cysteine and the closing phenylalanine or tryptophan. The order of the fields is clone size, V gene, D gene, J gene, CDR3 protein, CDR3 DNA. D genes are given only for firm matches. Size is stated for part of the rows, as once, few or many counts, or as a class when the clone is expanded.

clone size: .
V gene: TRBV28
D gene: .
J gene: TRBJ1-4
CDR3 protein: CASSFEQGYEKLFF
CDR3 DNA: TGTGCCAGCAGTTTTGAACAGGGTTATGAAAAACTGTTTTTT

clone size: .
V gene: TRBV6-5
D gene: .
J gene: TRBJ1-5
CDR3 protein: CASSYSRGDQPQHF
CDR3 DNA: TGTGCCAGCAGTTACTCTCGCGGGGATCAGCCCCAGCATTTT

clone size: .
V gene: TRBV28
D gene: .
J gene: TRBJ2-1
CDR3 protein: CASIGRRDSISRVPNNEQFF
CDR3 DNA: TGTGCCAGCATTGGCCGCCGGGATTCAATCAGCCGGGTCCCTAACAATGAGCAGTTCTTC

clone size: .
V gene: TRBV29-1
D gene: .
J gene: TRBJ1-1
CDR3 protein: CSPVLAAEAFF
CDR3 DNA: TGCAGCCCCGTCCTAGCGGCTGAAGCTTTCTTT

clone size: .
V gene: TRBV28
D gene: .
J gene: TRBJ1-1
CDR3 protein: CASKPPTGLNTEAFF
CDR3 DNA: TGTGCCAGCAAACCCCCCACAGGGTTGAACACTGAAGCTTTCTTT

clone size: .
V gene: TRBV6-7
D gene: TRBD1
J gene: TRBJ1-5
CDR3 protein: CASSLDRGKNQPQHF
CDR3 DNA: TGTGCCAGCAGCCTCGACAGGGGCAAAAATCAGCCCCAGCATTTT

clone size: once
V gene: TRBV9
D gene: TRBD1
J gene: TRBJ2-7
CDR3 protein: CASSASGTGLLVEQYF
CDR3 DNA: TGTGCCAGCAGCGCCTCCGGGACAGGCTTATTGGTGGAGCAGTACTTC

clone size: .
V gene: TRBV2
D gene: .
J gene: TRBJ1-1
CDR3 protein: CASSELENTEAFF
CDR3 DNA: TGTGCCAGCAGTGAACTGGAGAACACTGAAGCTTTCTTT

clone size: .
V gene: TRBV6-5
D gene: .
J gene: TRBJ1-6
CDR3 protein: CASSYRPVYNSPLHF
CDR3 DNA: TGTGCCAGCAGTTATCGGCCCGTCTATAATTCACCCCTCCACTTT

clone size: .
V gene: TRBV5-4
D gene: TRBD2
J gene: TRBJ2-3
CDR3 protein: CASLAGGSFTDTQYF
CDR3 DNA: TGTGCCAGCCTAGCGGGGGGCTCCTTCACAGATACGCAGTATTTT

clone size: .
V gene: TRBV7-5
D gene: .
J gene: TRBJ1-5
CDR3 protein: CARSLPAGSVNQPQHF
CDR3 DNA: TGTGCCAGAAGCTTGCCGGCAGGCTCTGTCAATCAGCCCCAGCATTTT

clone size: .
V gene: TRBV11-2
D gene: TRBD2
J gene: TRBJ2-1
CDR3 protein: CASSLEPSGYNEQFF
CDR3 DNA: TGTGCCAGCAGCTTAGAACCTAGCGGGTACAATGAGCAGTTCTTC

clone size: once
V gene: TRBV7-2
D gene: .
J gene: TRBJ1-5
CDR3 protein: CASSPEDRGLVPQHF
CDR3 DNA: TGTGCCAGCAGCCCCGAGGATCGGGGACTAGTGCCCCAGCATTTT

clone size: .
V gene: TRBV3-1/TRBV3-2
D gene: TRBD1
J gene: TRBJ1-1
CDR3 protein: CASSRQGANTEAFF
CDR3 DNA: TGTGCCAGCAGCCGACAGGGGGCAAACACTGAAGCTTTCTTT

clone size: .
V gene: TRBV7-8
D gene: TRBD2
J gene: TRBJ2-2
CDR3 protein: CASSQTSGNGGELFF
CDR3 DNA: TGTGCCAGCAGCCAGACTAGCGGGAACGGCGGGGAGCTGTTTTTT

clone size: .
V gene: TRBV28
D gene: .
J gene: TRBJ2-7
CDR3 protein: CASSRLDYEQYF
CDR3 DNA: TGTGCCAGCAGTAGACTAGACTACGAGCAGTACTTC

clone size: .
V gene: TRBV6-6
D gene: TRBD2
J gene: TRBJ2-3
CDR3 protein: CASSRLAGALRTGTDTQYF
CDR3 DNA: TGTGCCAGCAGTCGACTAGCGGGGGCTCTCCGTACGGGCACAGATACGCAGTATTTT

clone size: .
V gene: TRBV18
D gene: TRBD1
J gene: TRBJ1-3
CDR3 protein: CASSTGAPGNTIYF
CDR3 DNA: TGTGCCAGCTCAACAGGGGCTCCTGGAAACACCATATATTTT

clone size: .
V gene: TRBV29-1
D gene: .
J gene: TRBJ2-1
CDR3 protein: CSVEALNEQFF
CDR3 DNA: TGCAGCGTTGAAGCCCTTAATGAGCAGTTCTTC

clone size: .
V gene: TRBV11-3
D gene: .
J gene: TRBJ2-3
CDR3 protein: CASSLGGSDTQYF
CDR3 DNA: TGTGCCAGCAGCTTAGGAGGTTCAGATACGCAGTATTTT

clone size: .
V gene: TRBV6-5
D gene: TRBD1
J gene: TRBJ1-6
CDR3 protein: CASSPQGAGSPLHF
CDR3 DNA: TGTGCCAGCAGTCCCCAGGGGGCTGGTTCACCCCTCCACTTT

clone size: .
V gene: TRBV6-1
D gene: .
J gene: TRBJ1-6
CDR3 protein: CASSYNSPLHF
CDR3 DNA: TGTGCCAGCAGTTATAATTCACCCCTCCACTTT

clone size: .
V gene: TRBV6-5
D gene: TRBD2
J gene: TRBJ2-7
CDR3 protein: CASSPWTSASYEQYF
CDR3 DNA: TGTGCCAGCAGTCCCTGGACTAGCGCCTCCTACGAGCAGTACTTC

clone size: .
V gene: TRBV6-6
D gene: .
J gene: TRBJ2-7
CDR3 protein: CASSRAGWDEQYF
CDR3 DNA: TGTGCCAGCAGTCGAGCAGGGTGGGACGAGCAGTACTTC

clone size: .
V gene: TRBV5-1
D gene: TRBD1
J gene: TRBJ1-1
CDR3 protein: CASSFRTGSYRTEAFF
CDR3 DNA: TGCGCCAGCAGCTTTAGGACAGGGTCTTACCGCACTGAAGCTTTCTTT

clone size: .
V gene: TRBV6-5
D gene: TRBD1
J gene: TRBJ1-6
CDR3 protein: CASSFTGENSPLHF
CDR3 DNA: TGTGCCAGCAGTTTTACAGGGGAGAATTCACCCCTCCACTTT

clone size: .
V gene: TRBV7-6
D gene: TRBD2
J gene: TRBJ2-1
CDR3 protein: CASSLGLAGFYNEQFF
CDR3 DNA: TGTGCCAGCAGCTTAGGACTAGCGGGGTTCTACAATGAGCAGTTCTTC

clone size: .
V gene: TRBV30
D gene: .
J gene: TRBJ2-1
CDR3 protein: CAWSVQPGNEQFF
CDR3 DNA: TGTGCCTGGAGTGTTCAACCGGGAAATGAGCAGTTCTTC

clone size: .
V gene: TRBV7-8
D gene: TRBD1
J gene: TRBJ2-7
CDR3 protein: CASSLRGTGITYEQYF
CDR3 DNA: TGTGCCAGCAGCTTAAGGGGGACAGGGATTACCTACGAGCAGTACTTC

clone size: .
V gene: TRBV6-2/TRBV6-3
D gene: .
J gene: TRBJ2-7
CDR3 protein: CASSPGHPYEQYF
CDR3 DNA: TGTGCCAGCAGTCCGGGACATCCATACGAGCAGTACTTC

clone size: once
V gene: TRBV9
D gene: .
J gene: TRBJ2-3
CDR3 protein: CASSVGGSTDTQYF
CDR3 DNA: TGTGCCAGCAGCGTAGGGGGAAGCACAGATACGCAGTATTTT

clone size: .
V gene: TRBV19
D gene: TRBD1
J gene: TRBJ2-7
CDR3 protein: CASSGTGSYEQYF
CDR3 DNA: TGTGCCAGTTCGGGGACAGGGTCTTACGAGCAGTACTTC

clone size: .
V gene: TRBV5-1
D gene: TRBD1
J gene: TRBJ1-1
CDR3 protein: CASSLGGQGWTEAFF
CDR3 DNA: TGCGCCAGCAGCTTGGGCGGACAGGGATGGACTGAAGCTTTCTTT

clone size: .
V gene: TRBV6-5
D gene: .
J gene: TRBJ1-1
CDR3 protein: CASSLGRLNTEAFF
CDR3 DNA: TGTGCCAGCAGCTTAGGGCGGTTGAACACTGAAGCTTTCTTT

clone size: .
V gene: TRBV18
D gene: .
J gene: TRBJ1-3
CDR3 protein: CASSPVGEGNTIYF
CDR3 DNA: TGTGCCAGCTCACCGGTGGGCGAAGGAAACACCATATATTTT

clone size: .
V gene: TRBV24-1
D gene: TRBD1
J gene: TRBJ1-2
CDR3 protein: CATSDPGDRNYGYTF
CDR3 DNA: TGTGCCACCAGTGACCCTGGGGACAGGAACTATGGCTACACCTTC

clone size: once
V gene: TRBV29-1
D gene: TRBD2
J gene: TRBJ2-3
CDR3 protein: CSVEDRLAGAGSTDTQYF
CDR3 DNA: TGCAGCGTTGAAGATCGGCTAGCGGGAGCCGGGAGCACAGATACGCAGTATTTT

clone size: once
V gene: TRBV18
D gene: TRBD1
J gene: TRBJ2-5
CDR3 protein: CASSPTGGQETQYF
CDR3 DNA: TGTGCCAGCTCACCCACAGGGGGCCAAGAGACCCAGTACTTC

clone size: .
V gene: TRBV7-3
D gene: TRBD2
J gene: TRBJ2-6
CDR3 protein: CPSSLIGGGSSGANVLTF
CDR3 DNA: TGTCCCAGCAGCTTAATTGGCGGGGGGAGCTCTGGGGCCAACGTCCTGACTTTC

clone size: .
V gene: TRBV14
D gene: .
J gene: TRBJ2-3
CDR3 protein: CASSQRVTDTQYF
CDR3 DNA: TGTGCCAGCAGCCAAAGGGTTACGGATACGCAGTATTTT

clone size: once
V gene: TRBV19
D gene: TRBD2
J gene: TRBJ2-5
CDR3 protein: CASSIEGRGLKETQYF
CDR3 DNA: TGTGCCAGTAGTATAGAAGGTCGGGGACTAAAAGAGACCCAGTACTTC

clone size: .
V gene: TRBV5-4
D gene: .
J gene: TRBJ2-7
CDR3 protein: CASSTPGQSYEQYF
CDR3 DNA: TGTGCCAGCAGCACACCTGGACAGAGTTACGAGCAGTACTTC

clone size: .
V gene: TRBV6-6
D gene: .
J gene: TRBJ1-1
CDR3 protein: CASSYGGADGTEAFF
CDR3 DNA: TGTGCCAGCAGTTACGGGGGCGCTGACGGCACTGAAGCTTTCTTT

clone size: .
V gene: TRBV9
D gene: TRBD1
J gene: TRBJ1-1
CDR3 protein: CASSVEGRGAFF
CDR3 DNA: TGTGCCAGCAGCGTAGAGGGCAGGGGGGCTTTCTTT

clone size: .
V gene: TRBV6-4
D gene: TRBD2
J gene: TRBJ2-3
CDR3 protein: CASSDGTSGSTDTQYF
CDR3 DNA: TGTGCCAGCAGTGACGGGACTAGCGGGAGCACAGATACGCAGTATTTT

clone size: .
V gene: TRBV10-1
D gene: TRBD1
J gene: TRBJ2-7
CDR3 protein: CASSESVGQGSYEQYF
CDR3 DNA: TGCGCCAGCAGTGAGTCGGTGGGACAGGGCTCCTACGAGCAGTACTTC

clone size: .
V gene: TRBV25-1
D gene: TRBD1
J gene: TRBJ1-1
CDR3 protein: CASSEWGGGLEAFF
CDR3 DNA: TGTGCCAGCAGTGAATGGGGAGGGGGCCTTGAAGCTTTCTTT

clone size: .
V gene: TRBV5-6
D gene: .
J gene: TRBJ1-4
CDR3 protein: CASSFGAATNEKLFF
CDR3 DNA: TGTGCCAGCAGCTTTGGGGCTGCAACTAATGAAAAACTGTTTTTT

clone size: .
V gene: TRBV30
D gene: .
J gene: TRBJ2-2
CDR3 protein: CASPRGSLTGELFF
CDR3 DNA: TGTGCCTCCCCGAGGGGGAGCCTCACCGGGGAGCTGTTTTTT

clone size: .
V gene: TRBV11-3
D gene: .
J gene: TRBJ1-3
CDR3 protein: CASSLGGSGNTIYF
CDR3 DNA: TGTGCCAGCAGCTTAGGGGGCTCTGGAAACACCATATATTTT

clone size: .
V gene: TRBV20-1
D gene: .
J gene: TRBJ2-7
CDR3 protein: CSASFQGSYEQYF
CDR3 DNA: TGCAGTGCTAGTTTTCAGGGGTCCTACGAGCAGTACTTC

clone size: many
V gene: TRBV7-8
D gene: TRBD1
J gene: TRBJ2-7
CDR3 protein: CASSLNRGSSYEQYF
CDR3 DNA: TGTGCCAGCAGCTTAAACAGGGGGAGCTCCTACGAGCAGTACTTC

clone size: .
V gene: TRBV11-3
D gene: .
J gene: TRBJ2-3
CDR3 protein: CASSQRGTLSADTQYF
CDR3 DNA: TGTGCCAGCAGCCAAAGGGGGACCTTATCGGCGGATACGCAGTATTTT

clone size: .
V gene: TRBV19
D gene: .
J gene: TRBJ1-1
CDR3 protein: CASRFNDIRRYNAEAFF
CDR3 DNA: TGTGCCAGTAGGTTTAACGACATCCGTAGGTATAACGCTGAAGCTTTCTTT

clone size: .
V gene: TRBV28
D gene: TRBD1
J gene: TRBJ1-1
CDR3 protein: CASRQSTGTANTEAFF
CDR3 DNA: TGTGCCAGCCGGCAGTCGACCGGGACAGCGAACACTGAAGCTTTCTTT